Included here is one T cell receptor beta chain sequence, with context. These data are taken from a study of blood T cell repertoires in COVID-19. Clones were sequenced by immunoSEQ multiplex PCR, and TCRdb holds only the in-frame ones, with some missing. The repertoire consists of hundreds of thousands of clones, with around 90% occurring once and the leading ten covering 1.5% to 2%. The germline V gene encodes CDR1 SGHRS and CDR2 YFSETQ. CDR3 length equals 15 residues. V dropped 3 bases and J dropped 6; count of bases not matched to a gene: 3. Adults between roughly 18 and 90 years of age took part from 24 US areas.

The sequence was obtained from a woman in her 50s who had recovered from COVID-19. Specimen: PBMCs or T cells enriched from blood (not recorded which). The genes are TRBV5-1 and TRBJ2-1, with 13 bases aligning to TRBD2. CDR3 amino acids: CASSSGLAGVNEQFF. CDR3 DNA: TGCGCCAGCAGCTCTGGACTAGCGGGAGTCAATGAGCAGTTCTTC.